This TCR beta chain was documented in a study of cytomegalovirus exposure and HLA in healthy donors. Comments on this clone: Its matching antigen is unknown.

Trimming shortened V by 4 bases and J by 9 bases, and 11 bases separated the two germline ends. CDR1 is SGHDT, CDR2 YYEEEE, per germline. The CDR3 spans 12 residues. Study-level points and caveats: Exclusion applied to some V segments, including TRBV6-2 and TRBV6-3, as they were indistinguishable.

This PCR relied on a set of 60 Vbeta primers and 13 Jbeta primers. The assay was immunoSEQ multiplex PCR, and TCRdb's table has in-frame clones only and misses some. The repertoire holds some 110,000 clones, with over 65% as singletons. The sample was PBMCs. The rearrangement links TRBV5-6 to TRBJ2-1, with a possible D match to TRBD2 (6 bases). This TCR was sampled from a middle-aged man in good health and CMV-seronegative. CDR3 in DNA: TGTGCCAGCAGCCTTGGGGGGAGTGAGCAGTTCTTC. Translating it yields CASSLGGSEQFF.